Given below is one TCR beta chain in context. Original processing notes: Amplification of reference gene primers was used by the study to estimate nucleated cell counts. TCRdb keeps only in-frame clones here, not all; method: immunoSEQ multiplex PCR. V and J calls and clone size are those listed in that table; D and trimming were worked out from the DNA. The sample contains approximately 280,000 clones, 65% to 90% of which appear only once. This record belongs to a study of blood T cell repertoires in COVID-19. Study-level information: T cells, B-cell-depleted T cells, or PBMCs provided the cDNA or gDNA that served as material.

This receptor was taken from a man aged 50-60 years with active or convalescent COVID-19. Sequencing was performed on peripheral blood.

The CDR3 here is CASSQEEGANLEQFF. In nucleotides, the CDR3 is TGCGCCAGCAGCCAAGAGGAGGGGGCGAACCTTGAGCAGTTCTTC. This rearrangement joins TRBV4-3 to TRBJ2-1; tentative D call: TRBD1 (7 bases). CDR3 length: 15 residues. The germline gives CDR1 LGHNA, CDR2 YSLEER. The V end was cut by 0 bases, the J end by 9 bases, with 15 bases between.